These T cell receptor beta chains were read from a single sample in a study of response to subunit inactivated influenza vaccine. Via MiXCR, TCRdb re-called the RT-PCR reads, giving one row per CDR3 protein. The table lists over 450,000 distinct CDR3 sequences, 10% to 15% of them singletons. The sequencing here drew on PBMCs from blood, taken more than 35 days after vaccination. Receptors originate from a man aged 50-60 years who received an inactivated influenza vaccine. CDR3s include the opening cysteine and the closing phenylalanine or tryptophan. Each record gives: J gene, V gene, clone size, D gene, CDR3 DNA, CDR3 protein. D genes are given only for firm matches. Expanded clones are given a class, and other clones once, few, many or no size at all.

>TRBJ1-1|TRBV29-1|many|NA
TGCAGCGTTGAAGTTAGGACTACACCTGAAGCTTTCTTT
CSVEVRTTPEAFF
>TRBJ2-3|TRBV5-8|NA|NA
TGTGCCAGCAGCCAGAGGTGGATCCCAGATACGCAGTATTTT
CASSQRWIPDTQYF
>TRBJ2-7|TRBV10-3|NA|NA
TGTGCCATCAGCCGGGGACCTGTCTACGAGCAGTACTTC
CAISRGPVYEQYF
>TRBJ2-1|TRBV7-2|few|TRBD2
TGTGCCAGCAGCTTAGTCGGTGCTAGCGGGGGGAACAATGAGCAGTTCTTC
CASSLVGASGGNNEQFF
>TRBJ2-3|TRBV7-8|few|TRBD2
TGTGCCAGCTACCTACTAGCGGGAGGAACAGATACGCAGTATTTT
CASYLLAGGTDTQYF
>TRBJ2-1|TRBV12-3/TRBV12-4|many|NA
TGTGCCAGCAGACCGGGACGGAAGAACAATGAGCAGTTCTTC
CASRPGRKNNEQFF
>TRBJ1-6|TRBV6-5|NA|NA
TGTGCCAGCAGTTCCCGGGGGACCCTTTCACCCCTCCACTTT
CASSSRGTLSPLHF
>TRBJ2-3|TRBV5-1|NA|NA
TGCGCCAGCAGCTTGGGAGCTAGGTACACAGATACGCAGTATTTT
CASSLGARYTDTQYF
>TRBJ1-1|TRBV28|NA|NA
TGTGCCAGCAGTCTTGGACCCGGGACCTTGGAAGCTTTCTTT
CASSLGPGTLEAFF
>TRBJ2-2|TRBV7-8|NA|TRBD2
TGTGCCAGCAGCTTGGTGCTAGCGGGCATCAGGCAGGGGGAGCTGTTTTTT
CASSLVLAGIRQGELFF
>TRBJ1-4|TRBV6-1|many|TRBD1
TGTGCCAGCAGCCGGGGACAGGGAGGTGAAAAACTGTTTTTT
CASSRGQGGEKLFF
>TRBJ1-1|TRBV5-1|NA|TRBD1
TGCGCCAGCAGCTTTACAGGGGGCGCAGGGGACACTGAAGCTTTCTTT
CASSFTGGAGDTEAFF
>TRBJ2-7|TRBV5-1|NA|TRBD1
TGCGCCAGCAGCTTGAATGACAGGGTCGAGCAGTACTTC
CASSLNDRVEQYF
>TRBJ2-5|TRBV20-1|NA|TRBD2
TGCAGTGCTAGTAGCCTAGTGGGGGGGGGGACCCAGTACTTC
CSASSLVGGGTQYF
>TRBJ1-1|TRBV6-1|NA|NA
TGTGCCAGCCCTACGCCCATGAACACTGAAGCTTTCTTT
CASPTPMNTEAFF
>TRBJ1-3|TRBV13|NA|NA
TGTGCCAGCAGCGTGGTGACAGGACGAAACACCATATATTTT
CASSVVTGRNTIYF
>TRBJ2-7|TRBV20-1|few|NA
TGCAGTGCTAGATCCCCGACTAGTCACTCTCCCTACGAGCAGTACTTC
CSARSPTSHSPYEQYF
>TRBJ2-2|TRBV5-1|few|TRBD2
TGCGCCAGCAGCTTAGCGGGAGCAAGGAACACCGGGGAGCTGTTTTTT
CASSLAGARNTGELFF
>TRBJ2-5|TRBV9|NA|TRBD2
TGTGCCAGCAGCGTGGGACTAGCTGAAGAGACCCAGTACTTC
CASSVGLAEETQYF
>TRBJ1-5|TRBV7-2|few|NA
TGTGCCAGCAGCTTAGCGCCGGTAGATCAGCCCCAGCATTTT
CASSLAPVDQPQHF